This T cell receptor (beta chain) was recovered during a study of cytomegalovirus exposure and HLA in healthy donors. About the research overall: In an earlier analysis, 95 million to 140 million unique TCR beta sequences were found from 150 million to 200 million T cells.

Remarks on this clone: Its antigen is currently unknown.

Study-wide findings and caveats: Excluded: some indistinguishable V segments such as TRBV6-2 and TRBV6-3.

13 Jbeta primers and 60 Vbeta primers were used for the PCR. Assay: immunoSEQ multiplex PCR; the TCRdb copy retains only in-frame clones and omits some. The top ten clones hold more than 3% of a sample with 100,000 to 150,000 clones, approximately 80% of them seen once. Healthy bone marrow donors made up the donors. At collection, donors were nominally healthy, but unrecorded immune exposures were probable. The ends were cut back, 5 bases at V and 5 bases at J, with 19 bases in the middle. In germline, CDR1 is SEHNR, CDR2 FQNEAQ (reference sequence). CDR3 size: 15 residues. This TCR was recovered from a man aged 25 to 40 in good health and CMV-seronegative. Input material: PBMCs. This sequence joins TRBV7-9 and TRBJ2-7, with D maybe TRBD1 (5 bases). The CDR3 here is CASSPRQILMDEQYF. DNA for the CDR3: TGTGCCAGCAGCCCTCGACAGATTCTCATGGACGAGCAGTACTTC.